One sample yielded the 18 T cell receptor beta chains listed below, sequenced in a study of prognosis after radiotherapy for stage I lung cancer. Multiplex PCR, run in two rounds, amplified TCR beta CDR3 from genomic DNA. Primers specific to each TRBV and TRBJ gene drove first-round PCR. TCRdb re-called the multiplex PCR reads through MiXCR, storing one row per CDR3 protein. The table has tens of thousands of distinct CDR3 sequences, just over 40% seen once. The specimen comprised PBMCs, sampled before or after stereotactic body radiation therapy (not recorded which). The receptors derive from a donor over 45 with non-small cell lung cancer.

The table lists this clonotype with many counts. V and J are TRBV2 and TRBJ2-7; the match to TRBD1 covers 9 bases. This CDR3 is 15 amino acids long. Unmatched junction bases numbered 6, after V lost 5 bases and J lost 1 base. Germline V gives CDR1 SNHLY, CDR2 FYNNEI. CDR3 DNA: TGTGCCAGCAGTAAGAGGGACAGGGTGTCCTACGAGCAGTACTTC. Translating gives CASSKRDRVSYEQYF.

This clonotype ranks as medium-sized (0.01 to 0.1%). This rearrangement joins TRBV28 to TRBJ1-6; 9 positions agree with TRBD1. The CDR3 runs 15 residues. V was pared by 5 bases and J by 10 bases, with 9 bases of the junction left unmatched. The germline V gene encodes CDR1 MDHEN and CDR2 SYDVKM. CDR3 loop: CASSPPGTGLSPLHF. The CDR3 DNA reads as TGTGCCAGCAGTCCACCCGGGACAGGGTTGTCACCCCTCCACTTT.

In this sample, this clonotype turned up many times. The chain employs TRBV5-4 and TRBJ2-5, with D possibly being TRBD1 (5 bases). V shed 9 bases and J shed 4 bases, with 16 bases lying between them. This CDR3 spans 13 amino acids. Per germline, CDR1 SGHNT and CDR2 YYREEE (reference sequence). CDR3 sequence reads: CATSRAGPETQYF. The CDR3 bases are TGTGCCACCTCTCGAGCAGGGCCAGAGACCCAGTACTTC. Combining the CDR3 with reference TRBV5-4 and TRBJ2-5 gives the whole variable domain ETGVTQSPTHLIKTRGQQVTLRCSSQSGHNTVSWYQQALGQGPQFIFQYYREEENGRGNFPPRFSGLQFPNYSSELNVNALELDDSALYLCATSRAGPETQYFGPGTRLLVL.

This clonotype appeared a few times. A much bigger clone sits one base away, suggesting this may be a read error. The chain links TRBV7-2 to TRBJ2-3; TRBD2 matches at 16 bases. J was trimmed by 2 bases and V by 5 bases; bases with no gene match: 13. CDR3 length: 20 residues. Germline-derived CDR1 and CDR2 are SGHTA and FQGNSA. CDR3 in amino acids: CASSDVLGTSGRADTDTQYF. CDR3 sequence (DNA): TGTGCCAGCAGCGACGTCCTCGGGACTAGCGGGAGGGCCGACACAGATACGCAGTATTTT.

In its sample, this clonotype was seen a few times. Since a far larger clone is one base different, this is likely a read error. The genes are TRBV20-1 and TRBJ2-7, with 7 positions matching TRBD2. J lost 7 bases, V lost 8 bases, and 11 bases had no gene match. The CDR3 length is 12 residues. CDR1 DFQATT and CDR2 SNEGSKA come from the germline V gene (reference sequence). CDR3 coding DNA: TGCAGTCAACCGGGACTAAGCAATGAGCAGTACTTC. This encodes CSQPGLSNEQYF.

In this sample, this clonotype turned up a few times. This may be a read error, as it is one base from a much larger clone. V usage is TRBV6-2 or TRBV6-3 and J usage is TRBJ2-3, with D unclear. The CDR3 extends over 12 amino acids. The germline V gene encodes CDR1 MNHEY and CDR2 SVGEGT. In nucleotides, the CDR3 is TGTGTCAGCAGTTACAGTACAGATACGCAGTATTTT. Protein sequence: CVSSYSTDTQYF.

This rearrangement joins TRBV27 to TRBJ2-7; D not resolved. V dropped 6 bases and J dropped 0 bases, with 9 bases sitting between them. The germline CDR1 and CDR2 sequences are MNHEY and SMNVEV (reference sequence). The CDR3 extends over 13 amino acids. The DNA for the CDR3 is TGTGCCAGCAGCCGACTGTACTCCTACGAGCAGTACTTC. This translates into CASSRLYSYEQYF.

The CDR3 sequence is CASSVEGAFSNQPQHF. As DNA, the CDR3 is TGTGCCAGCAGTGTGGAAGGGGCCTTTAGCAATCAGCCCCAGCATTTT. The genes are TRBV6-2 or TRBV6-3 and TRBJ1-5; D is perhaps TRBD1 (5 bases). Per the germline V gene, CDR1 is MNHEY and CDR2 is SVGEGT. This CDR3 is built from 16 residues. With 5 bases removed from V and 0 bases from J, the gap between germline ends came to 14 bases.

In its sample, this clonotype was seen a few times. V usage is TRBV9 and J usage is TRBJ2-1; 8 bases align to TRBD2. The V gene end was trimmed by 1 base and the J gene end by 9 bases; junction bases not matched to a gene: 9. The CDR3 length is 15 residues. Germline V CDR1 and CDR2: SGDLS, YYNGEE. Here the CDR3 DNA reads TGTGCCAGCAGCGTAACGGGAGGGGGGGGCAGTGAGCAGTTCTTC. Translation: CASSVTGGGGSEQFF.

V and J are TRBV20-1 and TRBJ2-5; 8 bases line up with TRBD1. Looked up from germline, CDR1 is DFQATT and CDR2 is SNEGSKA (reference sequence). The CDR3 is made up of 14 amino acids. Germline trimming cut 5 bases from V and 4 bases from J; bases unmatched to any gene: 9. CDR3 region: CSAYRQGIGETQYF. The CDR3 nucleotides read TGCAGTGCTTACAGACAGGGGATCGGAGAGACCCAGTACTTC.

Regarding this clonotype: A junction end diverges from the germline sequence, so it may reflect a read error. V is TRBV10-3 and J is TRBJ1-4; D is ambiguous. The CDR3 runs to 15 residues. CDR1 and CDR2 (germline): ENHRY, SYGVKD. CDR3 coding DNA: TGTGCCAGCAGTTATTCCTGGGATCAGGTTTCAAAACTGTTTTTT. Protein product: CASSYSWDQVSKLFF.

Regarding this clonotype: Only one base separates this from a far larger clonotype, so it likely reflects a read error. The chain is built from TRBV4-2 and TRBJ2-7, with D uncertain. V dropped 5 bases and J dropped 7 bases, with 12 bases sitting between them. Germline V gives CDR1 LGHNA, CDR2 YNFKEQ. This CDR3 is built from 12 residues. The chain's CDR3 is CASSWMANEQYF. In DNA form, the CDR3 reads TGTGCCAGCAGCTGGATGGCCAATGAGCAGTACTTC.

This chain joins TRBV4-2 and TRBJ2-1; D unresolved. Trimming removed 1 base at V and 4 bases at J, with 11 bases between. Germline V gene sequence: CDR1 LGHNA, CDR2 YNFKEQ. CDR3 size: 15 residues. The CDR3 region has the DNA TGTGCCAGCAGCCAAGGGGGTGAGATATACAATGAGCAGTTCTTC. Residues: CASSQGGEIYNEQFF.

This clonotype was observed a handful of times. A read error may be the cause here, since a much bigger clone is one base away. The J gene is TRBJ2-5, the V gene TRBV12-3 or TRBV12-4, with D unresolved. Trimming stripped 7 bases from V and 6 bases from J, with 9 bases between. The CDR3 extends over 11 amino acids. CDR3 in DNA: TGTGCCAGCATGGGTAGCAAGACCCAGTACTTC. It translates to CASMGSKTQYF.

Many counts were recorded for this clonotype. The chain uses TRBV18 and TRBJ1-2; 11 nucleotides match TRBD1. The CDR3 is 16 residues long. V shed 2 bases, J shed 2 bases, and the junction held 4 bases outside the gene matches. Per the germline V gene, CDR1 is KGHSH and CDR2 is LQKENI. CDR3 coding DNA: TGTGCCAGCTCACCATCAGGGACAGGGGGAAACTATGGCTACACCTTC. Amino acids: CASSPSGTGGNYGYTF.

This clonotype was observed many times. V and J are TRBV19 and TRBJ1-4; no definite D call. CDR1 and CDR2 (germline): LNHDA, SQIVND (reference sequence). There are 13 residues in the CDR3. V shed 5 bases and J shed 0 bases, with 4 bases lying between them. The CDR3 reads CASSEATNEKLFF. The CDR3 DNA reads TGTGCCAGTAGTGAGGCAACTAATGAAAAACTGTTTTTT.

For this clonotype: Possible read error: a much larger clone is one base away. The J gene is TRBJ2-5, the V gene TRBV18; perhaps TRBD1 as D (5 bases). V was cut by 3 bases and J by 7 bases, with 12 bases left in between. There are 13 residues in the CDR3. CDR1 is KGHSH, CDR2 LQKENI, per germline. Here the CDR3 DNA reads TGTGCCAGCTCACCGGGGATCCAGGGGACCCAGTACTTC. Translation gives CASSPGIQGTQYF.

This sequence joins TRBV19 and TRBJ2-1; tentatively, D is TRBD2 (7 bases). The germline V gene has CDR1 LNHDA and CDR2 SQIVND (reference sequence). CDR3 size: 13 residues. Trimming stripped 4 bases from V and 12 bases from J, with 16 bases between. The CDR3 DNA follows: TGTGCCAGTAGTACTTCCCCAGGGGAGGGGCAGTTCTTC. Its translation: CASSTSPGEGQFF.